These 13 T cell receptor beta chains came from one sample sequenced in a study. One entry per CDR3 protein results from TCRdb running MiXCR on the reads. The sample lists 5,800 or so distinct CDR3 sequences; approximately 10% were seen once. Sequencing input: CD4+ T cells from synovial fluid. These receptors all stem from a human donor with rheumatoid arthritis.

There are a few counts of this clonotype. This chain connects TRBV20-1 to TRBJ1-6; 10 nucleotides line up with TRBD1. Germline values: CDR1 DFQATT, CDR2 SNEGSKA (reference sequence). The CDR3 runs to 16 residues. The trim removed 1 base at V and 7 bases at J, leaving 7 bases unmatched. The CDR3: CSARGDTDRGNSPLHF. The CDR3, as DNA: TGCAGTGCTAGAGGGGACACGGACAGGGGGAATTCACCCCTCCACTTT.

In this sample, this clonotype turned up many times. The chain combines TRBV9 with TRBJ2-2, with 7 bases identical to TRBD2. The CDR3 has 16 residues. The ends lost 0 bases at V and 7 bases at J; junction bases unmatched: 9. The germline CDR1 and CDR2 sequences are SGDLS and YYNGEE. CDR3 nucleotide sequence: TGTGCCAGCAGCGTAGATCCGGGGGGAGTAAACGGGGAGCTGTTTTTT. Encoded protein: CASSVDPGGVNGELFF.

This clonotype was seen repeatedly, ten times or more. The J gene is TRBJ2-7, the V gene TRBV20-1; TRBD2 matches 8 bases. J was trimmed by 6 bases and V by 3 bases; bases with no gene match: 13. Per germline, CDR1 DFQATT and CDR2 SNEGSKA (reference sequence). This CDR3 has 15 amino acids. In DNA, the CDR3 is TGCAGTGCTAGTCTCGGGGCGGGAGGAGTAGCCGAGCAGTACTTC. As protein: CSASLGAGGVAEQYF.

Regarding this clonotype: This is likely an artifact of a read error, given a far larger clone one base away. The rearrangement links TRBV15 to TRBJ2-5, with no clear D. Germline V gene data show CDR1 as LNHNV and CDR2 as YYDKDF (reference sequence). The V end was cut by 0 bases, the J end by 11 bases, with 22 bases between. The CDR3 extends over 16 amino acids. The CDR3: CATSRDLTEGVNEQYF. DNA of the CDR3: TGTGCCACCAGCAGAGATTTAACCGAAGGAGTGAATGAGCAGTACTTC.

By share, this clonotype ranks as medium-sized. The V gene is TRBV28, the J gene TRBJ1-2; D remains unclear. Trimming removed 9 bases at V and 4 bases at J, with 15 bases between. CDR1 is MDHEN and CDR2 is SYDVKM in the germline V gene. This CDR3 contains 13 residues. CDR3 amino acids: CASTDSRGYGYTF. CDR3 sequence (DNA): TGTGCCAGTACCGACTCCCGGGGCTATGGCTACACCTTC.

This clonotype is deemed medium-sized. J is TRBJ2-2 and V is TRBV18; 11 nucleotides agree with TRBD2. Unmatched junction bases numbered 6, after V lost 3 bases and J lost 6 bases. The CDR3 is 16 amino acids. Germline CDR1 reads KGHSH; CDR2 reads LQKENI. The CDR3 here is CASSPTTSGKAGELFF. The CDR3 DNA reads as TGTGCCAGCTCACCTACGACTAGCGGGAAAGCCGGGGAGCTGTTTTTT.

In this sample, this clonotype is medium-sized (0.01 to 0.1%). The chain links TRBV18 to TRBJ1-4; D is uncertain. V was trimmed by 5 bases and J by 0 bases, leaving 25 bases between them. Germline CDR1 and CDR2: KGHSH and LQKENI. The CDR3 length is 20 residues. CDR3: CASSNRITTGRVATNEKLFF. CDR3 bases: TGTGCCAGCTCAAACCGCATAACCACCGGGAGGGTTGCAACTAATGAAAAACTGTTTTTT.

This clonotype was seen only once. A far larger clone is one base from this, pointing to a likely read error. CDR3 loop: CASRRPGLARNYEQFF. For the CDR3, the DNA is TGTGCCAGCAGGCGCCCGGGACTAGCGCGAAACTATGAGCAGTTCTTC. V is TRBV11-2 and J is TRBJ2-1; 10 bases line up with TRBD2. The CDR3 is 16 residues long. Germline CDR1 is SGHAT and CDR2 is FQNNGV. The V gene end was trimmed by 6 bases and the J gene end by 8 bases; junction bases not matched to a gene: 13.

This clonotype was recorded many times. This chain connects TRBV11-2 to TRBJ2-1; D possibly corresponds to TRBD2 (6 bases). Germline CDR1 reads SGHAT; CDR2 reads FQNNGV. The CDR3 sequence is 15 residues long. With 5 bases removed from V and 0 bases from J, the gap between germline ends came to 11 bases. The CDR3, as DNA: TGTGCCAGCAGCCCCGCAGCGGGCTCCTACAATGAGCAGTTCTTC. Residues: CASSPAAGSYNEQFF.

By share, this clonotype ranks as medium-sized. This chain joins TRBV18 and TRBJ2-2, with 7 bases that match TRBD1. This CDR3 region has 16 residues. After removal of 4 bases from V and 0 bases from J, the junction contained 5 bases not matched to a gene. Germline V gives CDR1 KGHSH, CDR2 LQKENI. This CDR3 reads CASSQQGHTNTGELFF. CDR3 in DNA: TGTGCCAGCTCACAACAGGGGCATACGAACACCGGGGAGCTGTTTTTT.

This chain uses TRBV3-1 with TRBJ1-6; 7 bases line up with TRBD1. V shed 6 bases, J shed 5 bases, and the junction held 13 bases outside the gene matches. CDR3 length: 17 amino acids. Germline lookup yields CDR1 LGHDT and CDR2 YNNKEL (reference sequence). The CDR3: CASSPFRQGENNSPLHF. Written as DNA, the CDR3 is TGTGCCAGCAGTCCCTTCCGACAGGGAGAGAATAATTCACCCCTCCACTTT.

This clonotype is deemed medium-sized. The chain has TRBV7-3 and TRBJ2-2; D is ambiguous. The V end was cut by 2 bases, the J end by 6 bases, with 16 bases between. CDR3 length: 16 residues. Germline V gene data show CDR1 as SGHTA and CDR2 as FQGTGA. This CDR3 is CASSLDFSSVAGELFF. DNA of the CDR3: TGTGCCAGCAGCTTAGATTTTTCGTCGGTCGCCGGGGAGCTGTTTTTT.

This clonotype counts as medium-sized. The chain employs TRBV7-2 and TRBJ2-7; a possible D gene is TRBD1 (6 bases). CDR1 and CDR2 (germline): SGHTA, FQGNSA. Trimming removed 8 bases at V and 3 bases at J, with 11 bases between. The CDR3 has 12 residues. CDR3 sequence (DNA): TGTGCCAGCCCCCCGACAGGCTACGAGCAGTACTTC. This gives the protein CASPPTGYEQYF.